The T cell receptor (beta chain) under discussion was sequenced for a study of T cells after yellow fever vaccination. Study-wide points: Reappearance after the booster was seen for most primary-vaccination clones, at approximately 97% CD4 and 70% to 90% CD8. Though weaker, the secondary response peaked faster, on day 5 versus 15.

The authors made TCR cDNA by 5'RACE template switching, adding a universal primer site and UMIs. TCRdb analysed the 5' RACE reads with MiXCR anew, one entry per CDR3 protein. The sample lists 500,000 to 650,000 distinct CDR3 sequences, roughly 13% occurring once. This clonotype has ten or more counts. Its specificity is not known. Germline CDR1 reads DFQATT; CDR2 reads SNEGSKA (reference sequence). V gave up 3 bases and J gave up 6 bases; unmatched junction bases: 3. The CDR3 has 12 amino acids. Sequencing was performed on PBMCs, taken on the day of the yellow fever booster vaccination. The V call is TRBV20-1, the J call TRBJ2-7, with 9 bases that match TRBD1. The TCR sequence derives from a man aged 25 to 40 who received the YFV17D yellow fever vaccine. The CDR3 sequence: CSARTGQGEQYF. The CDR3 coding sequence is TGCAGTGCTAGGACGGGACAGGGCGAGCAGTACTTC.